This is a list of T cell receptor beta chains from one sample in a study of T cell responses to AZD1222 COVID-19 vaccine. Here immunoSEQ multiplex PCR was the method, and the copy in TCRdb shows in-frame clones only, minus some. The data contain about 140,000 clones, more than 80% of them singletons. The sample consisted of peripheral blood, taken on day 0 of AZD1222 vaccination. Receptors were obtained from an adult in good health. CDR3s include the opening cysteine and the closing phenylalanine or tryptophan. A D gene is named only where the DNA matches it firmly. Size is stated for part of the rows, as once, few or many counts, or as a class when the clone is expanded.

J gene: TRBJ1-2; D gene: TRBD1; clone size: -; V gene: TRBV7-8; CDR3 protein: CASSLGDRATSRTYF; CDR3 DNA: TGTGCCAGCAGCTTAGGGGACAGGGCTACATCTAGGACCTACTTC
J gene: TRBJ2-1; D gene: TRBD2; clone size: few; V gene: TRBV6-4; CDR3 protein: CASSETSGGYNEQFF; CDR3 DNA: TGTGCCAGCAGTGAGACTAGCGGGGGGTACAATGAGCAGTTCTTC
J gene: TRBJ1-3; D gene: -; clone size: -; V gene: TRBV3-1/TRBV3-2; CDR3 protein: CASSQRGAGGNTIYF; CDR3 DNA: TGTGCCAGCAGCCAGAGGGGTGCGGGGGGAAACACCATATATTTT
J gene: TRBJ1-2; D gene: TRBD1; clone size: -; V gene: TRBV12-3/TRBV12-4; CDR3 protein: CASSPDRGYGYTF; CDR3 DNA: TGTGCCAGCAGTCCAGACAGGGGCTATGGCTACACCTTC
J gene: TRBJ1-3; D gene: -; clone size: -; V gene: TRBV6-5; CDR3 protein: CASRGSARGRNTIYF; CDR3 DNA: TGTGCCAGCAGGGGGTCGGCGCGGGGGCGAAACACCATATATTTT
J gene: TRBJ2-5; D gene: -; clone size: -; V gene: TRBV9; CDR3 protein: CASSVGRGQSQETQYF; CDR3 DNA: TGTGCCAGCAGCGTAGGGAGGGGACAGAGCCAAGAGACCCAGTACTTC
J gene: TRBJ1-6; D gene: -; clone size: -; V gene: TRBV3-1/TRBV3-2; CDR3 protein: CASSQDSRYNSPLHF; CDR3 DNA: TGTGCCAGCAGCCAAGACTCCAGGTATAATTCACCCCTCCACTTT
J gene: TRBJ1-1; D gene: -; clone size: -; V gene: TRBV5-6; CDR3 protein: CASSFLRRATEAFF; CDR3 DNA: TGTGCCAGCAGCTTCTTGCGGCGTGCAACTGAAGCTTTCTTT
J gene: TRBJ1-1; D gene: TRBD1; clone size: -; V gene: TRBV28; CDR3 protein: CASSPDRGDTEAFF; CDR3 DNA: TGTGCCAGCAGCCCTGACAGGGGCGACACTGAAGCTTTCTTT
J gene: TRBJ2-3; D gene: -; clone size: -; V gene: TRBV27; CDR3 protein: CASSFRRKKGDTQYF; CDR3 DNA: TGTGCCAGCAGTTTCCGGCGCAAAAAAGGAGATACGCAGTATTTT
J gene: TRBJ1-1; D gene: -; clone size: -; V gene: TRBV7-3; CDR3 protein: CASSLGQNTEAFF; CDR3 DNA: TGTGCCAGCAGCCTTGGACAGAACACTGAAGCTTTCTTT
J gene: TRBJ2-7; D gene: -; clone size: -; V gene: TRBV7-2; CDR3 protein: CASSLWSDKAYEQYF; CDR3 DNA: TGTGCCAGCAGCTTGTGGTCGGACAAGGCGTACGAGCAGTACTTC
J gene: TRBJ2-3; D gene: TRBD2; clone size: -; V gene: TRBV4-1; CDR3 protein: CASSQDGLAGGGSSTDTQYF; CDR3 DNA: TGCGCCAGCAGCCAAGATGGGCTAGCGGGAGGGGGTAGTAGCACAGATACGCAGTATTTT
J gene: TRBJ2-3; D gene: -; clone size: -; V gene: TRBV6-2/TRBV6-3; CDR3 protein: CASSSVAVVDTQYF; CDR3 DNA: TGTGCCAGCAGTTCTGTGGCGGTCGTAGATACGCAGTATTTT
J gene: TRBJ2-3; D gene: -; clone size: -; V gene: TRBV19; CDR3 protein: CASRTNGADTQYF; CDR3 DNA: TGTGCCAGTAGGACCAACGGAGCAGATACGCAGTATTTT
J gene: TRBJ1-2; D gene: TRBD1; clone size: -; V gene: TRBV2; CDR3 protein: CASSRQGINYGYTF; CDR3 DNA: TGTGCCAGCAGCCGACAGGGAATTAACTATGGCTACACCTTC
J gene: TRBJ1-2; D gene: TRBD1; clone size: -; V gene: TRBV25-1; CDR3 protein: CASSDRTGVPYGYTF; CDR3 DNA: TGTGCCAGCAGTGATAGGACAGGGGTCCCCTATGGCTACACCTTC
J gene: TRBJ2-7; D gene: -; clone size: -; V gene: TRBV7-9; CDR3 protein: CASSLTGTTSYEQYF; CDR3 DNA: TGTGCCAGCAGCTTAACCGGGACAACCTCCTACGAGCAGTACTTC
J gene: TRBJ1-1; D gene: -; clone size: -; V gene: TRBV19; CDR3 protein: CATALRALVTEAFF; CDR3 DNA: TGTGCCACCGCGCTTCGAGCTCTTGTCACTGAAGCTTTCTTT
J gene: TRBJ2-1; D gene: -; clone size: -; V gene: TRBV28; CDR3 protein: CAILGALEKEQFF; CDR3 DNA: TGTGCCATTCTCGGGGCGTTGGAGAAAGAGCAGTTCTTC
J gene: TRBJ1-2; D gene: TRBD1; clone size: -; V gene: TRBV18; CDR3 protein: CASSRSTQRQGYTF; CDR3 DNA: TGTGCCAGCTCCCGCTCTACCCAGAGACAGGGGTACACCTTC
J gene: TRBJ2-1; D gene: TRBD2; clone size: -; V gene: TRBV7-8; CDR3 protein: CASSSWSGVNNEQFF; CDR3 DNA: TGTGCCAGCAGCTCCTGGAGCGGGGTAAACAATGAGCAGTTCTTC
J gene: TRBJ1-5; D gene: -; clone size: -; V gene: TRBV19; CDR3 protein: CASSTPGGRGSTYQPQHF; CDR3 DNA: TGTGCCAGTAGTACCCCTGGGGGAAGGGGCTCAACCTATCAGCCCCAGCATTTT
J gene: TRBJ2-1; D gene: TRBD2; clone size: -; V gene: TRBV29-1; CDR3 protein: CSALAGTSYNEQFF; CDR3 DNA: TGCAGCGCACTAGCGGGGACCTCCTACAATGAGCAGTTCTTC
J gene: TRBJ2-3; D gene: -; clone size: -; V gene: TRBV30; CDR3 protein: CAWRRGGTSTDTQYF; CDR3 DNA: TGTGCCTGGAGGAGGGGCGGAACTAGCACAGATACGCAGTATTTT
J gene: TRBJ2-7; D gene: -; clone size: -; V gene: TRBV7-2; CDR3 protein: CASSLGGRKLNEQYF; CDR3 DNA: TGTGCCAGCAGCTTAGGAGGGAGAAAGTTAAACGAGCAGTACTTC
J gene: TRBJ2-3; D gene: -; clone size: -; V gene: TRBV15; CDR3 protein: CATSSERGTKTNTDTQYF; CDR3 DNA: TGTGCCACCAGCTCAGAGAGGGGGACGAAGACAAACACAGATACGCAGTATTTT
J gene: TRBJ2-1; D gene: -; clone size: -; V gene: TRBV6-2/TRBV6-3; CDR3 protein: CASSNDDYNEQFF; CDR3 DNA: TGTGCCAGCAGTAATGACGACTACAATGAGCAGTTCTTC
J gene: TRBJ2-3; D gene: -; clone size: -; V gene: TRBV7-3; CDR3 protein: CASSTTGDRIDTQYF; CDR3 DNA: TGTGCCAGCAGCACAACCGGGGACCGAATAGATACGCAGTATTTT
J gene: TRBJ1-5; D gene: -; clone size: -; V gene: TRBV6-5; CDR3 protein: CASSSWGSNQPQHF; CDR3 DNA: TGTGCCAGCAGTTCGTGGGGGAGCAATCAGCCCCAGCATTTT
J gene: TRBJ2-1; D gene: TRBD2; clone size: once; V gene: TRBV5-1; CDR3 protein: CASSGGTSGLPLFF; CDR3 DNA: TGCGCCAGCAGCGGTGGGACTAGCGGGCTTCCTCTGTTCTTC
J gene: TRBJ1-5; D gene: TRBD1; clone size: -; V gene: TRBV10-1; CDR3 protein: CASSGPGQVSCGNQPQHF; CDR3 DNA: TGCGCCAGCAGTGGCCCGGGACAGGTGAGCTGCGGCAATCAGCCCCAGCATTTT
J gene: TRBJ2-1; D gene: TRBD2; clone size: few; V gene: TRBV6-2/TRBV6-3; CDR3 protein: CASSYNELAGGDEQFF; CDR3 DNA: TGTGCCAGCAGTTACAATGAACTAGCGGGAGGCGATGAGCAGTTCTTC
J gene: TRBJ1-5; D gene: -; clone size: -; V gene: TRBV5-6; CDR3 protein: CASSLAQGYSNQPQHF; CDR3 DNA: TGTGCCAGCAGCTTGGCGCAGGGTTATAGCAATCAGCCCCAGCATTTT
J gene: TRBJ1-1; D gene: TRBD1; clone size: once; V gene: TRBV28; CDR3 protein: CASSLFAGGSNTEAFF; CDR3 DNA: TGTGCCAGCAGTTTATTTGCAGGGGGCTCGAACACTGAAGCTTTCTTT
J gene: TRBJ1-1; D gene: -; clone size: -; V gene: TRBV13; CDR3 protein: CASSLGGMNTEAFF; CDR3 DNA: TGTGCCAGCAGCTTAGGAGGCATGAACACTGAAGCTTTCTTT
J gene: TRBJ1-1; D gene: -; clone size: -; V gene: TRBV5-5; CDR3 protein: CASSLGANTEAFF; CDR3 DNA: TGTGCCAGCAGCTTGGGAGCGAACACTGAAGCTTTCTTT
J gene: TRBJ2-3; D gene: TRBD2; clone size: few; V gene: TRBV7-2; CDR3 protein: CASSLVIGLAGGEADTQYF; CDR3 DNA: TGTGCCAGCAGCTTAGTTATCGGCCTAGCGGGAGGTGAGGCAGATACGCAGTATTTT
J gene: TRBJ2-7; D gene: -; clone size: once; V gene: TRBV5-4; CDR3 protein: CASSLVGGDNYEQYF; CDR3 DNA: TGTGCCAGCAGCTTGGTAGGAGGGGATAACTACGAGCAGTACTTC
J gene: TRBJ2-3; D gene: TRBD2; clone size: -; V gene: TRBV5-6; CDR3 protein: CASSRGTSGTVGTDTQYF; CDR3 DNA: TGTGCCAGCAGCCGCGGGACTAGCGGGACGGTTGGCACAGATACGCAGTATTTT
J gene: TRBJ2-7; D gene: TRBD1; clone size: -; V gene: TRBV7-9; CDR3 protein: CASRDRATYEQYF; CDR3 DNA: TGTGCCAGCAGGGACAGGGCAACCTACGAGCAGTACTTC